This record looks at one T cell receptor beta chain sequence and its context. The sample belongs to a study of glioma-infiltrating T cells after dendritic cell vaccination. The time point here: after dendritic cell vaccination, including at tumor progression/relapse. The CDR3 is 15 residues long. CDR1 and CDR2 (germline): LNHDA, SQIVND (reference sequence). The ends were cut back, 0 bases at V and 6 bases at J, with 13 bases in the middle. Data came from immunoSEQ multiplex PCR; TCRdb stores just in-frame clones and leaves some out. The sample records tens of thousands of clones, approximately 81% being singletons.

V gene TRBV19 combines with J gene TRBJ2-3; D is unresolved. The sequencing here drew on blood, taken after dendritic cell vaccination. The sequence came from a human donor with glioblastoma. The CDR3 region has the DNA TGTGCCAGTAGTATAGATCCCGCTATATGGGATACGCAGTATTTT. Translated: CASSIDPAIWDTQYF.